This TCR beta chain derives from a study of CD8+CD57+ T cells in acquired aplastic anemia. Study-wide background: An average of roughly 3 ug of DNA was obtained from sorted CD4+ and CD8+ cells. Study-wide points: Controls did not differ significantly from patients in CD8+ Simpson's diversity.

V gave up 5 bases and J gave up 7 bases, with 14 bases separating them. This CDR3 spans 13 amino acids. Germline V gene lookup returns CDR1 MNHEY and CDR2 SVGEGT. Profiling that covered TCR beta VDJ and CDR3 relied on genomic DNA as its template. Via MiXCR, TCRdb re-called the reads, giving one row per CDR3 protein. The sample records 95,000 to 150,000 distinct CDR3 sequences, almost 40% being singletons. This clonotype has just one count. Its antigen is still unknown. Given a much more abundant clone one base away, this may be a read error. Because the CDR3 is missing its conserved closing phenylalanine or tryptophan, this is likely a read error. Before being chosen for sequencing, patients had shown CD8+CD57+ cell expansion by flow cytometry.

This TCR derives from a human donor with aplastic anemia. The V and J genes are TRBV6-2 or TRBV6-3 and TRBJ1-2; no clear D gene. Input material: sorted CD4+, CD8+, or CD8+CD57+ T cells (not recorded which) from PBMCs. The CDR3 loop reads CASSPLLRGGYTS. CDR3 DNA: TGTGCCAGCAGTCCCCTCCTCCGCGGTGGCTACACCTCC.